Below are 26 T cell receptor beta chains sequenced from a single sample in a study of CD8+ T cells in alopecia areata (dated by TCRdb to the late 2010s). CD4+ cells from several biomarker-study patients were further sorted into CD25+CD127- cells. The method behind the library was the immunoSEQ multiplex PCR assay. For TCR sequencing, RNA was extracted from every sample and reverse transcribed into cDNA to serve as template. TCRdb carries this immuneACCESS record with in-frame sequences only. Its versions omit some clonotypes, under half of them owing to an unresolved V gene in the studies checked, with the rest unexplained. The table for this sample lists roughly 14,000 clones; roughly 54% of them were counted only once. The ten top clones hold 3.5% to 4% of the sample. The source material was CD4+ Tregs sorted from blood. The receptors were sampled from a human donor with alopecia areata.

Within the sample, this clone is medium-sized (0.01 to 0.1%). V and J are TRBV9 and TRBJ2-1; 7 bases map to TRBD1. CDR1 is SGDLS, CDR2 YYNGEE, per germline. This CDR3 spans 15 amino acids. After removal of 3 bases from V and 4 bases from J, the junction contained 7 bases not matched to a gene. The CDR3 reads CASSAGDREYNEQFF. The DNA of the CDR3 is TGTGCCAGCAGCGCCGGGGACAGAGAATACAATGAGCAGTTCTTC.

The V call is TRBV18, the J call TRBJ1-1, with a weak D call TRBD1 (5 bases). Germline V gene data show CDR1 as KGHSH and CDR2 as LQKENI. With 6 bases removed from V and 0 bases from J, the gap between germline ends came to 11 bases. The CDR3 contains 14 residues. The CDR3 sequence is CASSETVMNTEAFF. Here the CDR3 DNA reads TGTGCCAGCTCGGAGACAGTTATGAACACTGAAGCTTTCTTT.

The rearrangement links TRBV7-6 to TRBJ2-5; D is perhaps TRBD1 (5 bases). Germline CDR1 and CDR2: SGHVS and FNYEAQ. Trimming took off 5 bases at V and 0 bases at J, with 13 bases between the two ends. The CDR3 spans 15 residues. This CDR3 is CASSKIQGHQETQYF. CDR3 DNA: TGTGCCAGCAGCAAAATTCAGGGCCACCAAGAGACCCAGTACTTC.

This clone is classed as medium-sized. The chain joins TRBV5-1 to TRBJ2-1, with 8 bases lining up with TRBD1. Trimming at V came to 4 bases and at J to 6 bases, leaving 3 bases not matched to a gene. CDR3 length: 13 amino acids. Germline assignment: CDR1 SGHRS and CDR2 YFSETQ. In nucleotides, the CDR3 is TGCGCCAGCAGCCGCGGACAGGGCAATGAGCAGTTCTTC. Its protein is CASSRGQGNEQFF.

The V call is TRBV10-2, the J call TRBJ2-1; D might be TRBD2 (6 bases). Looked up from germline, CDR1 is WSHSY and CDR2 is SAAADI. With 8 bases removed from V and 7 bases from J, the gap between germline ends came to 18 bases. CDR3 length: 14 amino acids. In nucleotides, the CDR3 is TGCGCCAGCCGGGAGACCGGGACCAGGAATGAGCAGTTCTTC. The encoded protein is CASRETGTRNEQFF.

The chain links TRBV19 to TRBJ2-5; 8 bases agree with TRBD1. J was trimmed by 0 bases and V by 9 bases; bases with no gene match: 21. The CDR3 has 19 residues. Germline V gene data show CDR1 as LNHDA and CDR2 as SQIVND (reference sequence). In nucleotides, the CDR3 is TGTGCCAGCGGGAAAGAGAGGACAGGGCATGTCTGGTACCAAGAGACCCAGTACTTC. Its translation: CASGKERTGHVWYQETQYF.

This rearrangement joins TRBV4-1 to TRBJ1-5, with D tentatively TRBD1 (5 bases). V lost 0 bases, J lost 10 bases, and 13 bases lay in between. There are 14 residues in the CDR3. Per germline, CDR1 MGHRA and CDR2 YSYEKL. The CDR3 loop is CASSQDHTTGPQHF. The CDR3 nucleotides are TGCGCCAGCAGCCAAGACCATACTACAGGACCCCAGCATTTT.

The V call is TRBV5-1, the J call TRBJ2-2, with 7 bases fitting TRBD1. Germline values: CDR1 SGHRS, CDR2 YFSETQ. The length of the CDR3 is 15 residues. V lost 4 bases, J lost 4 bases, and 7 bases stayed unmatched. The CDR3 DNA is TGCGCCAGCAGCCCAAGGACAGGCCCCACCGGGGAGCTGTTTTTT. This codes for CASSPRTGPTGELFF.

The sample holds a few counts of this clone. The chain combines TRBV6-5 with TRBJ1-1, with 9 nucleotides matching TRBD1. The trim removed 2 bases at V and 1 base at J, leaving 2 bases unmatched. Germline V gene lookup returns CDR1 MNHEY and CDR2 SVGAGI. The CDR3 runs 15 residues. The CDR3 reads CASSYEGQGNTEAFF. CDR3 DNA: TGTGCCAGCAGTTACGAGGGACAGGGGAACACTGAAGCTTTCTTT.

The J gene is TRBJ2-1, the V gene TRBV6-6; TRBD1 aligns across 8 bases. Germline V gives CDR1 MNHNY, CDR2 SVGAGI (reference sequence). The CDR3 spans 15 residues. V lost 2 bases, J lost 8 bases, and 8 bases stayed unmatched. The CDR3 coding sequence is TGTGCCAGCAGTTACCGGGACAGGATCGGGTATGAGCAGTTCTTC. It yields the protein CASSYRDRIGYEQFF.

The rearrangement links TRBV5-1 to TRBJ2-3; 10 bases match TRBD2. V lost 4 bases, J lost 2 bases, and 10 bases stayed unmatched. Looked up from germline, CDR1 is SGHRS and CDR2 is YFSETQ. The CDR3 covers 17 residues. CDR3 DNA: TGCGCCAGCAGCGTCCGCGCTAGCGGGAGACCCACAGATACGCAGTATTTT. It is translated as CASSVRASGRPTDTQYF.

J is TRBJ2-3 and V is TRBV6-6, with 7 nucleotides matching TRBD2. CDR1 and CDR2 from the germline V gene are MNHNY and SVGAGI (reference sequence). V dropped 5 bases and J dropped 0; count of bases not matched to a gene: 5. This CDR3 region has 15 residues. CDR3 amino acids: CASSSPLASTDTQYF. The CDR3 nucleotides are TGTGCCAGCAGTAGCCCACTAGCGAGCACAGATACGCAGTATTTT.

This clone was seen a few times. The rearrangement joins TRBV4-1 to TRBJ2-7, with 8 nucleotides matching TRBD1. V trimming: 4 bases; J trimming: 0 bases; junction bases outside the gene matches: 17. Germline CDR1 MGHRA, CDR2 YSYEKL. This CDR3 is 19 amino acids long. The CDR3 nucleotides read TGCGCCAGCAGCCCGTTGACAGGGGCAGTAAAAGGATTCTCCTACGAGCAGTACTTC. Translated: CASSPLTGAVKGFSYEQYF.

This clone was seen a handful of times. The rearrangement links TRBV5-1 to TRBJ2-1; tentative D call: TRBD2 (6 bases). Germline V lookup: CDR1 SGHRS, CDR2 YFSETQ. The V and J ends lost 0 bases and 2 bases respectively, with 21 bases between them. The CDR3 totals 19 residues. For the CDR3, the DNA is TGCGCCAGCAGCTTGGTTGGAAGCGGGCGGGCTGGAGCCTACAATGAGCAGTTCTTC. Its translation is CASSLVGSGRAGAYNEQFF.

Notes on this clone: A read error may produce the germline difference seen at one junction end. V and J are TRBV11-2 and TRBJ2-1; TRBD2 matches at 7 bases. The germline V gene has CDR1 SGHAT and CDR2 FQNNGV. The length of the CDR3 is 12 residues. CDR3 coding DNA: TGTGCCAGCAGCTTAACAGCGGGACCCCCTGTCTTC. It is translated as CASSLTAGPPVF.

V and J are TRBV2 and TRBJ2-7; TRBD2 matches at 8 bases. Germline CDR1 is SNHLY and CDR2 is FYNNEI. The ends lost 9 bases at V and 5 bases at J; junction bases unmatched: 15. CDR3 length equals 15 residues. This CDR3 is CARRMGAGGEDEQYF. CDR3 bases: TGTGCCAGACGAATGGGGGCGGGAGGCGAAGACGAGCAGTACTTC.

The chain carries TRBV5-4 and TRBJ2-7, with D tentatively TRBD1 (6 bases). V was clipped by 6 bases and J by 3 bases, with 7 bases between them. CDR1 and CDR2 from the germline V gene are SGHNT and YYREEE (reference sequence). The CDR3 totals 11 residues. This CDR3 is CASTDSYEQYF. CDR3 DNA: TGTGCCAGCACGGACAGCTACGAGCAGTACTTC.

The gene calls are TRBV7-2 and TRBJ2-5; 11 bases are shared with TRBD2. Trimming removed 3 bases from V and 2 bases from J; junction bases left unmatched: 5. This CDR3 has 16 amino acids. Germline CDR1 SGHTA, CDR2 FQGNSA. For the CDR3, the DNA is TGTGCCAGCAGCTTGTCAGGGACTAGCGGTCAAGAGACCCAGTACTTC. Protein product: CASSLSGTSGQETQYF.

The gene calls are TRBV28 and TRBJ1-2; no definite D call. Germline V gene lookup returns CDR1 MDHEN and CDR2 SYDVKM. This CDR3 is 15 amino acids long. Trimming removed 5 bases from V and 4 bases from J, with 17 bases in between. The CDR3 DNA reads TGTGCCAGCAGTGACCGAGAACCTGTTTTCTATGGCTACACCTTC. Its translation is CASSDREPVFYGYTF.

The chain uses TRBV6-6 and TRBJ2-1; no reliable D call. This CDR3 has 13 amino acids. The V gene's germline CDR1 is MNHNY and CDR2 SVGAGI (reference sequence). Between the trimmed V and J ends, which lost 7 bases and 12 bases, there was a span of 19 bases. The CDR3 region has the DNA TGTGCCAGCACCAGACTCGGCGTCGGCGGGCAGTTCTTC. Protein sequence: CASTRLGVGGQFF.

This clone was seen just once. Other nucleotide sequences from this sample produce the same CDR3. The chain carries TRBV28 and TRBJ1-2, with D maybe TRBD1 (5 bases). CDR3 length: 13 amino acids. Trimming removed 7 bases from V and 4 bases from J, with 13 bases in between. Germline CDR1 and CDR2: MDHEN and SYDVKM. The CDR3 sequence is CASNPGQGYGYTF. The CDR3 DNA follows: TGTGCCAGCAATCCGGGGCAGGGCTATGGCTACACCTTC.

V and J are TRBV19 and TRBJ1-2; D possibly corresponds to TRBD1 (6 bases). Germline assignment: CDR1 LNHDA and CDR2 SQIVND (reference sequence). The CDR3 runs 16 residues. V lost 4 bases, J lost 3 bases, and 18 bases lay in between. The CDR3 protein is CASSKTGTMGDYGYTF. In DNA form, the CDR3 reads TGTGCCAGTAGTAAAACAGGGACAATGGGAGACTATGGCTACACCTTC. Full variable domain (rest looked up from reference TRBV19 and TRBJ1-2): DGGITQSPKYLFRKEGQNVTLSCEQNLNHDAMYWYRQDPGQGLRLIYYSQIVNDFQKGDIAEGYSVSREKKESFPLTVTSAQKNPTAFYLCASSKTGTMGDYGYTFGSGTRLTVV.

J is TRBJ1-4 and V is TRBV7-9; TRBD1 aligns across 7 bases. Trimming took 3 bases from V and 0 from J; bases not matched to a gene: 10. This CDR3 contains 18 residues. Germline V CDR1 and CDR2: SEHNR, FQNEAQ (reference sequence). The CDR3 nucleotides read TGTGCCAGCAGCTTCACCGGGACAGCTATTGCAACTAATGAAAAACTGTTTTTT. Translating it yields CASSFTGTAIATNEKLFF. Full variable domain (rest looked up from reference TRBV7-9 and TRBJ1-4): DTGVSQNPRHKITKRGQNVTFRCDPISEHNRLYWYRQTLGQGPEFLTYFQNEAQLEKSRLLSDRFSAERPKGSFSTLEIQRTEQGDSAMYLCASSFTGTAIATNEKLFFGSGTQLSVL.

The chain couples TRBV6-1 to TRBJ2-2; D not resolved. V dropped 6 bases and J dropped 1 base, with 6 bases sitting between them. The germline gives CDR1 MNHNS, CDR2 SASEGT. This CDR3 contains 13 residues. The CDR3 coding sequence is TGTGCCAGCAGCCCCTGGAACACCGGGGAGCTGTTTTTT. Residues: CASSPWNTGELFF.

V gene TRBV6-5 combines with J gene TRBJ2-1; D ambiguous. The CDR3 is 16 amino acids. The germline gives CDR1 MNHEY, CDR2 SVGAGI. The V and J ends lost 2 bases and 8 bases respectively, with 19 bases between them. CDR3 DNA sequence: TGTGCCAGCAGTTACCTTGGCGGACCCGGAGCCGATGAGCAGTTCTTC. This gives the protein CASSYLGGPGADEQFF.

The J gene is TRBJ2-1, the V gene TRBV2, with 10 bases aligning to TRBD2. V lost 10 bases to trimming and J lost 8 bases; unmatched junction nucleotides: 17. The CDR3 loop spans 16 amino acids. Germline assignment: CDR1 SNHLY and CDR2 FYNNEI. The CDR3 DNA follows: TGTGCCATCACGTCTAGCGGGAGCCGAAGGGTCGATGAGCAGTTCTTC. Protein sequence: CAITSSGSRRVDEQFF.